Listed here are 22 T cell receptor beta chains from one sample, sequenced in a study of T cell repertoires in cytomegalovirus infection. MiXCR was run by TCRdb on the reads, yielding one entry per CDR3 protein. The sample has some 940,000 distinct CDR3 sequences, roughly 30% seen once; the top ten hold over 12%. No antigen is known for these receptors. The input for sequencing was cultured CD8+ T cells from PBMCs, taken from culture after CMV antigen stimulation. Receptors originate from a human donor in good health (CMV status not recorded). Some clones in this sample may be carry-over from other donors' samples.

The V gene is TRBV27, the J gene TRBJ2-7; D is possibly TRBD1 (6 bases). This CDR3 has 14 residues. The germline V gene encodes CDR1 MNHEY and CDR2 SMNVEV (reference sequence). Trimming left V 0 bases short and J 4 bases short, with 10 bases between. The CDR3: CASSLSRRGYEQYF. CDR3 nucleotide sequence: TGTGCCAGCAGTTTATCCCGCAGGGGTTACGAGCAGTACTTC.

The V and J genes are TRBV5-1 and TRBJ2-2; tentative D call: TRBD1 (5 bases). V dropped 7 bases and J dropped 5 bases, with 21 bases sitting between them. Germline V gives CDR1 SGHRS, CDR2 YFSETQ. The CDR3 has 16 residues. The CDR3 reads CASSREAGIRTGELFF. DNA of the CDR3: TGCGCCAGCTCCCGTGAAGCAGGGATACGGACCGGGGAGCTGTTTTTT.

The CDR3 DNA follows: TGTGCCAGCCCACTTTTGGCGACCAGCAATCAGCCCCAGCATTTT. Residues: CASPLLATSNQPQHF. The chain employs TRBV18 and TRBJ1-5; D unresolved. CDR1 and CDR2 from the germline V gene are KGHSH and LQKENI. The CDR3 sequence is 15 residues long. V dropped 8 bases and J dropped 1 base, with 15 bases sitting between them. The variable domain in full, with the rest retrieved from reference TRBV18 and TRBJ1-5, is NAGVMQNPRHLVRRRGQEARLRCSPMKGHSHVYWYRQLPEEGLKFMVYLQKENIIDESGMPKERFSAEFPKEGPSILRIQQVVRGDSAAYFCASPLLATSNQPQHFGDGTRLSIL.

J is TRBJ1-1 and V is TRBV5-1, with TRBD1 matching 8 bases. CDR3 length equals 15 residues. Looked up from germline, CDR1 is SGHRS and CDR2 is YFSETQ. J gave up 3 bases and V 4 bases, and 8 bases lay outside the gene matches. CDR3 nucleotides: TGCGCCAGCAGCCCGTACGGACAGGGCGACACTGAAGCTTTCTTT. Residues: CASSPYGQGDTEAFF.

The table lists this clonotype with many counts. The chain combines TRBV7-8 with TRBJ1-1, with 7 positions matching TRBD1. This CDR3 is 17 amino acids long. V shed 3 bases, J shed 0 bases, and the junction held 10 bases outside the gene matches. Germline V gene data show CDR1 as SGHVS and CDR2 as FQNEAQ. The CDR3 region is CASSFDREEPLNTEAFF. CDR3 in DNA: TGTGCCAGCAGCTTTGACAGGGAAGAACCACTGAACACTGAAGCTTTCTTT.

For this clonotype: A much larger clone differs from this one at a single base, so this may be a read error. The chain links TRBV12-3 or TRBV12-4 to TRBJ1-5, with a possible D match to TRBD1 (6 bases). The CDR3 runs 14 residues. CDR3 amino acids: CASSDTGYNRPQHF. The CDR3 DNA is TGTGCCAGCAGTGACACAGGGTACAATCGGCCCCAGCATTTT.

V is TRBV5-6 and J is TRBJ1-5, with a weak D call TRBD1 (6 bases). Germline values: CDR1 SGHDT, CDR2 YYEEEE. The CDR3 extends over 14 amino acids. V shed 1 base and J shed 3 bases, with 8 bases lying between them. CDR3 bases: TGTGCCAGCAGCTTGCGGACAGCCAATCAGCCCCAGCATTTT. It specifies CASSLRTANQPQHF.

This clonotype was seen a few times. V gene TRBV29-1 combines with J gene TRBJ2-5; D gene uncertain. The CDR3 runs 8 residues. Germline V gives CDR1 SQVTM, CDR2 ANQGSEA. The V end was cut by 6 bases, the J end by 7 bases, with 3 bases between. The CDR3 sequence is CSVGTQYF. The DNA for the CDR3 is TGCAGCGTGGGGACCCAGTACTTC.

The chain employs TRBV24-1 and TRBJ1-3; TRBD1 matches at 11 bases. V lost 6 bases to trimming and J lost 6 bases; unmatched junction nucleotides: 6. This CDR3 has 15 residues. Per the germline V gene, CDR1 is KGHDR and CDR2 is SFDVKD. The CDR3 coding sequence is TGTGCCACCAGTCGGGGGACAGGGGGAGAAAACACCATATATTTT. It yields the protein CATSRGTGGENTIYF.

In this sample, this clonotype turned up many times. This rearrangement joins TRBV12-5 to TRBJ1-5, with unresolved D. This CDR3 is built from 17 residues. Trimming removed 1 base from V and 0 bases from J, with 13 bases in between. Germline V gene data show CDR1 as LGHNT and CDR2 as FRNRAP. DNA for the CDR3: TGTGCTAGTGGTTTGGGGACCGCGGCCTATAGCAATCAGCCCCAGCATTTT. It yields the protein CASGLGTAAYSNQPQHF.

The chain links TRBV7-6 to TRBJ2-7, with D perhaps matching TRBD2 (6 bases). Trimming shortened V by 1 base and J by 5 bases, and 9 bases separated the two germline ends. CDR1 is SGHVS and CDR2 is FNYEAQ in the germline V gene. The CDR3 runs 13 residues. The CDR3 coding sequence is TGTGCCAGCAGCTTAGTAGCGGACCACGAGCAGTACTTC. Its translation: CASSLVADHEQYF.

J is TRBJ1-6 and V is TRBV27; D is unresolved. V dropped 0 bases and J dropped 8 bases, with 11 bases sitting between them. Germline lookup yields CDR1 MNHEY and CDR2 SMNVEV (reference sequence). The length of the CDR3 is 15 residues. CDR3 bases: TGTGCCAGCAGTTTATCGGAGCAGAGATATTCACCCCTCCACTTT. Translated: CASSLSEQRYSPLHF.

CDR3 sequence (DNA): TGTGCCAGCAGTTACCGTGGACAGGGGGCTTTCTATGGCTACACCTTC. It encodes CASSYRGQGAFYGYTF. The chain recombines TRBV6-2 or TRBV6-3 with TRBJ1-2; 11 bases are a match to TRBD1. The germline V gene encodes CDR1 MNHEY and CDR2 SVGEGT. The junction had 6 bases not matched to a gene; V was cut back by 2 bases and J by 4 bases. The CDR3 length is 16 residues.

This chain joins TRBV6-6 and TRBJ2-5; no reliable D call. Trimming removed 8 bases at V and 1 base at J, with 11 bases between. The CDR3 covers 13 residues. CDR1 is MNHNY and CDR2 is SVGAGI in the germline V gene (reference sequence). The CDR3 spells CASCLSSQETQYF. The CDR3 region has the DNA TGTGCCAGCTGTTTGAGCAGCCAAGAGACCCAGTACTTC.

This clonotype is a singleton in its sample. The CDR3 loop reads CASSQTRLAGDNEQFF. The CDR3 region has the DNA TGTGCCAGCAGCCAGACGCGTCTAGCGGGAGACAATGAGCAGTTCTTC. The J gene is TRBJ2-1, the V gene TRBV7-6, with TRBD2 matching over 10 bases. The J segment lost 5 bases and the V segment lost 5 bases, leaving 9 bases of the junction unmatched. The CDR3 runs 16 residues. The V gene's germline CDR1 is SGHVS and CDR2 FNYEAQ.

This clonotype occurred a few times. The rearrangement uses TRBV4-3 and TRBJ2-1; 7 bases are a match to TRBD1. Germline CDR1 and CDR2: LGHNA and YSLEER. The CDR3 spans 17 residues. V was clipped by 4 bases and J by 4 bases; unmatched bases: 13. This CDR3 is CASSPTLQGKRYNEQFF. The DNA for the CDR3 is TGCGCCAGCAGCCCGACCCTACAGGGGAAGCGGTACAATGAGCAGTTCTTC.

The chain employs TRBV29-1 and TRBJ2-3; 8 bases align to TRBD1. Looked up from germline, CDR1 is SQVTM and CDR2 is ANQGSEA. CDR3 size: 14 residues. Trimming removed 7 bases from V and 6 bases from J; junction bases left unmatched: 12. This CDR3 is CSAGTGAGRDTQYF. The CDR3 bases are TGCAGCGCTGGGACAGGCGCGGGGAGGGATACGCAGTATTTT.

The rearrangement links TRBV3-1 to TRBJ2-2; perhaps TRBD1 as D (5 bases). The length of the CDR3 is 14 residues. Germline values: CDR1 LGHDT, CDR2 YNNKEL (reference sequence). Trimming removed 1 base from V and 6 bases from J, with 9 bases in between. CDR3 DNA sequence: TGTGCCAGCAGCCAAGTGGGGCCGGCCGGGGAGCTGTTTTTT. This sequence encodes CASSQVGPAGELFF. The full variable domain, completed using reference TRBV3-1 and TRBJ2-2, is DTAVSQTPKYLVTQMGNDKSIKCEQNLGHDTMYWYKQDSKKFLKIMFSYNNKELIINETVPNRFSPKSPDKAHLNLHINSLELGDSAVYFCASSQVGPAGELFFGEGSRLTVL.

The chain joins TRBV27 to TRBJ1-6; the match to TRBD1 covers 7 bases. This CDR3 comprises 15 residues. Germline trimming cut 7 bases from V and 5 bases from J; bases unmatched to any gene: 8. Germline V gene lookup returns CDR1 MNHEY and CDR2 SMNVEV (reference sequence). CDR3 sequence reads: CASTLQGQHNSPLHF. For the CDR3, the DNA is TGTGCCAGCACCTTACAGGGACAGCATAATTCACCCCTCCACTTT.

This clonotype was seen a handful of times. This chain joins TRBV6-1 and TRBJ2-1; D possibly corresponds to TRBD1 (5 bases). CDR1 MNHNS and CDR2 SASEGT come from the germline V gene. This CDR3 has 15 residues. The V end was cut by 4 bases, the J end by 3 bases, with 13 bases between. CDR3 loop: CASSAARGNYNEQFF. In DNA form, the CDR3 reads TGTGCCAGCAGTGCCGCAAGGGGCAACTACAATGAGCAGTTCTTC.

The J gene is TRBJ1-2, the V gene TRBV7-2; tentative D call: TRBD1 (5 bases). Germline CDR1 reads SGHTA; CDR2 reads FQGNSA. The CDR3 has 14 residues. V dropped 7 bases and J dropped 4 bases, with 16 bases sitting between them. The CDR3 DNA reads TGTGCCAGCACCCGGGACCTCAGAACCTATGGCTACACCTTC. This sequence encodes CASTRDLRTYGYTF.

This chain joins TRBV7-9 and TRBJ1-2; possible D gene TRBD1, 5 bases. CDR1 and CDR2 from the germline V gene are SEHNR and FQNEAQ (reference sequence). The ends were cut back, 1 base at V and 4 bases at J, with 13 bases in the middle. The CDR3 contains 15 residues. The CDR3 DNA follows: TGTGCCAGCAGCTTAGGGGCAGGGCATTCCTATGGCTACACCTTC. Amino acids: CASSLGAGHSYGYTF.